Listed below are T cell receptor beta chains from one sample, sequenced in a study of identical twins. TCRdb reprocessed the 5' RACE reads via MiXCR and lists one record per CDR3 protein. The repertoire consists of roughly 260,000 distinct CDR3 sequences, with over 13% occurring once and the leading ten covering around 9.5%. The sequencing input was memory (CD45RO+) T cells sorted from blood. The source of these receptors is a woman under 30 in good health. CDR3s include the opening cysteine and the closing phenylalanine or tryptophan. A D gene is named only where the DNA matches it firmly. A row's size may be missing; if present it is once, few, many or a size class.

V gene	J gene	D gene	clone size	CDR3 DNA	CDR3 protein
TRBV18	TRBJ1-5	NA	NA	TGTGCCAGCTCACCAAACGGTCAGCCCCAGCATTTT	CASSPNGQPQHF
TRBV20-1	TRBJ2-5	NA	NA	TGCAGTGCTCTCCCTAGCGGAGGGGGAGAGACCCAGTACTTC	CSALPSGGGETQYF
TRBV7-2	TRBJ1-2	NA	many	TGTGCCAGCAGCCTGCAGACGGGGACGGTTAACTATGGCTACACCTTC	CASSLQTGTVNYGYTF
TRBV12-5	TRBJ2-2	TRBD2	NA	TGTGCTAGTAGCGGGAGCACCGGGGAGCTGTTTTTT	CASSGSTGELFF
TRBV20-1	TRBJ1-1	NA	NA	TGCAGTGCCCGGAGGGGGGAGGAAGCTTTCTTT	CSARRGEEAFF
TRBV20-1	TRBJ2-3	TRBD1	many	TGCAGTGCCCCCACATGGGGACAGGGGCGAGATACGCAGTATTTT	CSAPTWGQGRDTQYF
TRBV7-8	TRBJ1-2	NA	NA	TGTGCCAGCAGCAACGCGGAGGGTTTGGTGGAGAATGGCTACACCTTC	CASSNAEGLVENGYTF
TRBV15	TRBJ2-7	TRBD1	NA	TGTGCCACCAGCAGAGATTCCGGGACAGGCTCCTACGAGCAGTACTTC	CATSRDSGTGSYEQYF
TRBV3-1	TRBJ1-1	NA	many	TGTGCCAGCAGCCAACAAAGTGGGCACACTGAAGCTTTCTTT	CASSQQSGHTEAFF
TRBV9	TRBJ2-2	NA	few	TGTGCCAGCAGCGTAGCTGCGGGATTCTACACCGGGGAGCTGTTTTTT	CASSVAAGFYTGELFF
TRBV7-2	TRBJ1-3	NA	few	TGTGCCAGCAGCTTATATCCGAGAAGCTCTGGAAACACCATATATTTT	CASSLYPRSSGNTIYF
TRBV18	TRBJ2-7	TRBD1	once	TGTGCCAGCACCCCGGGACAGAACTACGAGCAGTACTTC	CASTPGQNYEQYF
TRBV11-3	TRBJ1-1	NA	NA	TGTGCCAGCAGTAAAGGGGGTAGTGGCACTGAAGCTTTCTTT	CASSKGGSGTEAFF
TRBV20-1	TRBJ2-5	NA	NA	TGCAGTGCTAGTCGCGGACAGCTCCAAGAGACCCAGTACTTC	CSASRGQLQETQYF
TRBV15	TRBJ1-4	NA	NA	TGTGCCACCAGCCAACAGGGTTCTAATGAAAAACTGTTTTTT	CATSQQGSNEKLFF
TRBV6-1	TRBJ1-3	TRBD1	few	TGCGCCAGCAGTCGTCAGGGGGACGGTGGAAACACCATATATTTT	CASSRQGDGGNTIYF
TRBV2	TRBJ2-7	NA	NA	TGTGCCAGCAGCAAACAGGGACTGGGCGGCGAGCAGTACTTC	CASSKQGLGGEQYF
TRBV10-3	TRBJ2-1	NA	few	TGTGCCACAGGGCCACGAGGCAATGAGCAGTTCTTC	CATGPRGNEQFF
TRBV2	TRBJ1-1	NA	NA	TGTGCCGGACTCCGGCGGGGTCCCGGGGGCACTGAAGCTTTCTTT	CAGLRRGPGGTEAFF
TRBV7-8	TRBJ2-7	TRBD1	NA	TGTGCCAGCAGGAAAGACGGGACAGGGGACTACGAGCAGTACTTC	CASRKDGTGDYEQYF
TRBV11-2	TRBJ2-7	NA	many	TGTGCCAGTCGTTTAGGCCACCAGATTTCCTACGAGCAGTACTTC	CASRLGHQISYEQYF
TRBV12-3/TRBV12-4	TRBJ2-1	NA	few	TGTGCCAGCACCTCGACAGTAGGGCGTAATGAGCAGTTCTTC	CASTSTVGRNEQFF
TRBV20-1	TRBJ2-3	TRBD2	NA	TGCAGTGCCACTCTGACTAGCGGGAGGGCCTCAGATACGCAGTATTTT	CSATLTSGRASDTQYF
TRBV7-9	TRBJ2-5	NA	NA	TGTGCCAGCAGCTGGGACGGAGCCCAAGAGACCCAGTACTTC	CASSWDGAQETQYF
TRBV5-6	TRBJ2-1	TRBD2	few	TGTGCCAGCCCGTCGGGACTAGACATAGATGAGCAGTTCTTC	CASPSGLDIDEQFF
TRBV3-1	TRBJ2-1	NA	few	TGTGCCAGCAGCCAAGATCAGCCGGGACTCTCCTACAATGAGCAGTTCTTC	CASSQDQPGLSYNEQFF
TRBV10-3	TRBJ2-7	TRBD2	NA	TGTGCCATCAGTGAGTCGGCGGGAGCCTTGTACGAGCAGTACTTC	CAISESAGALYEQYF
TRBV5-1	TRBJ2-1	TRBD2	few	TGCGCCAGCAGCCAGGAGGGCGGGAGGGGTTACAATGAGCAGTTCTTC	CASSQEGGRGYNEQFF
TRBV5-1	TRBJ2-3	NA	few	TGCGCCAGCAGCTTGGCCCCTGTGGGGACAGATACGCAGTATTTT	CASSLAPVGTDTQYF
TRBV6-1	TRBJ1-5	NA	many	TGTGCCAGCTTTGACAGGTCGCTCAATCAGCCCCAGCATTTT	CASFDRSLNQPQHF
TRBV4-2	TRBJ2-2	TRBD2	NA	TGTGCCAGCAGCCAAGTGGGGGGGGGGATAGGAACCGGGGAGCTGTTTTTT	CASSQVGGGIGTGELFF
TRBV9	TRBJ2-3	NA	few	TGTGCCAGCAGCGTAGACCAGGGAAGCACAGATACGCAGTATTTT	CASSVDQGSTDTQYF
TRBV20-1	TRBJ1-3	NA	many	TGCAGTGCTAGAGAAGGAAGCTCTGGAAACACCATATATTTT	CSAREGSSGNTIYF
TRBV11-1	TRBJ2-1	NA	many	TGTGCCAGCAGCTTAAGAAGGTCCGGGATTGATGAGCAGTTCTTC	CASSLRRSGIDEQFF
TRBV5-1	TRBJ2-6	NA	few	TGCGCCAGCAGCCTGATGACAGGTGGAAAGGCCAACGTCCTGACTTTC	CASSLMTGGKANVLTF
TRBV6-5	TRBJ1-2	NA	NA	TGTGCCAGCAGTTCCGGGGGTTATGGCTACACCTTC	CASSSGGYGYTF
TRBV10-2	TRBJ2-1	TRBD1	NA	TGCGCCAGCAGAGTCGACAGGGGCCGAGGCAATGAGCAGTTCTTC	CASRVDRGRGNEQFF
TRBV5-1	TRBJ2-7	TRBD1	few	TGCGCCAGCAGCTTGGTAATAGGACAGGCGGCCGAGCAGTACTTC	CASSLVIGQAAEQYF
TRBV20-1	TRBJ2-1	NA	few	TGCAGTGCTAGAGACCCCCAGGGCCAACGGGGTGAGCAGTTCTTC	CSARDPQGQRGEQFF
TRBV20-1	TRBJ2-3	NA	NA	TGCAGTGCGGGTGAAACTGGGAATACAGATACGCAGTATTTT	CSAGETGNTDTQYF
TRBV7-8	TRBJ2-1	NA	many	TGTGCCAGCAGTCTAGGCAGGGCCAATGAGCAGTTCTTC	CASSLGRANEQFF
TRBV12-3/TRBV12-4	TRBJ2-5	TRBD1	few	TGTGCCAGCAGCCCATCCGGACAGGGGGCTGCGGAGACCCAGTACTTC	CASSPSGQGAAETQYF
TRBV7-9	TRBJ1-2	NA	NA	TGTGCCAGCAGCTTAGAAGAATTCTATGGCTACACCTTC	CASSLEEFYGYTF
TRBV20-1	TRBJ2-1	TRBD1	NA	TGCAGTGCTAGGCCCCCCGGGACAGGGGGCAATGAGCAGTTCTTC	CSARPPGTGGNEQFF
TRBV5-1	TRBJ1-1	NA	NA	TGCGCCAGCAGCTTGGACAGTATGAACACTGAAGCTTTCTTT	CASSLDSMNTEAFF
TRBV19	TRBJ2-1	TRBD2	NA	TGTGCCAGTAGTACCCCTAGCGGGGGGACTTACAATGAGCAGTTCTTC	CASSTPSGGTYNEQFF
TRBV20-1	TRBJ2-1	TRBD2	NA	TGCAGTGCTAGAGATCCGTCTAGCGGGGGTTACAATGAGCAGTTCTTC	CSARDPSSGGYNEQFF
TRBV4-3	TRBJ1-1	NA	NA	TGCGCCAGCAGCCAAGATCCGGGTTTGAACACTGAAGCTTTCTTT	CASSQDPGLNTEAFF
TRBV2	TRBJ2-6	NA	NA	TGTGCCAGCACCACCGACAAATCTGGGGCCAACGTCCTGACTTTC	CASTTDKSGANVLTF
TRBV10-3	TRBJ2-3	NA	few	TGTGCCATCAGCGGGGGACAAGAGGATACGCAGTATTTT	CAISGGQEDTQYF